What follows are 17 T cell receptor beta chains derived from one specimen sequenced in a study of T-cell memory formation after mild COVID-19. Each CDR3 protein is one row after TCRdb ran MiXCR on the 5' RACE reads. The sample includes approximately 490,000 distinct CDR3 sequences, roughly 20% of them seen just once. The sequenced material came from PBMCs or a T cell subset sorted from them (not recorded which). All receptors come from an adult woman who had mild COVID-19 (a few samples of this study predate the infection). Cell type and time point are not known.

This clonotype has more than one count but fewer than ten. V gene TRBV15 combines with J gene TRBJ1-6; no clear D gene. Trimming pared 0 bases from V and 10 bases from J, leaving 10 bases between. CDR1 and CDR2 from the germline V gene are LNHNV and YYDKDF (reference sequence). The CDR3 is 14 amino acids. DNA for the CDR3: TGTGCCACCAGCAGAGATAGCACGGAATCACCCCTCCACTTT. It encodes CATSRDSTESPLHF.

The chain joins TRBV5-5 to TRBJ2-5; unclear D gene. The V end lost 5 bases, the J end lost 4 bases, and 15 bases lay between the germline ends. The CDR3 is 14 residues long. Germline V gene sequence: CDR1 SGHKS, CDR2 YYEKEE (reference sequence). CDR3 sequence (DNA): TGTGCCAGCAGGTCTACAGACCGAACAGAGACCCAGTACTTC. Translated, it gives CASRSTDRTETQYF.

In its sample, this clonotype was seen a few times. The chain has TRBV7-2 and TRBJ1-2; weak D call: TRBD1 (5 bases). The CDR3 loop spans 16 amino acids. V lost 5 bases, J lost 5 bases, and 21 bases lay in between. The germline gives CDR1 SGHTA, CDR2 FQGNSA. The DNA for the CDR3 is TGTGCCAGCAGCCCCCCACCCTGGTCAGGGTTTTATGGCTACACCTTC. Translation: CASSPPPWSGFYGYTF.

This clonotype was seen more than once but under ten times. Here the CDR3 DNA reads TGTGCCTGGAGTGCGAAGACAGGGGCAAACTACGAGCAGTACTTC. It is translated as CAWSAKTGANYEQYF. The chain carries TRBV30 and TRBJ2-7; 8 bases align to TRBD1. J gave up 3 bases and V 1 base, and 8 bases lay outside the gene matches. CDR1 and CDR2 (germline): GTSNPN, SVGIG (reference sequence). The CDR3 sequence is 15 residues long.

This chain's CDR3 is CASSSGTSQVTQYF. The CDR3 DNA follows: TGCGCCAGCAGCTCCGGGACTTCTCAGGTCACGCAGTATTTT. The J gene is TRBJ2-3, the V gene TRBV5-1; D possibly corresponds to TRBD2 (6 bases). The CDR3 runs to 14 residues. Trimming left V 3 bases short and J 9 bases short, with 17 bases between. Germline CDR1 and CDR2: SGHRS and YFSETQ.

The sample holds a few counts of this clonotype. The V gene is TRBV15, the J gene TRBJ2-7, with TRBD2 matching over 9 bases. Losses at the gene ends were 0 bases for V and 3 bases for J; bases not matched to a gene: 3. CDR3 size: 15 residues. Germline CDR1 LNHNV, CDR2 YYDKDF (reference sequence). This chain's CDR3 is CATSREREGLYEQYF. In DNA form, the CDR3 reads TGTGCCACCAGCAGAGAGCGGGAGGGCCTCTACGAGCAGTACTTC. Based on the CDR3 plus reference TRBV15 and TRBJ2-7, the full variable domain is DAMVIQNPRYQVTQFGKPVTLSCSQTLNHNVMYWYQQKSSQAPKLLFHYYDKDFNNEADTPDNFQSRRPNTSFCFLDIRSPGLGDTAMYLCATSREREGLYEQYFGPGTRLTVT.

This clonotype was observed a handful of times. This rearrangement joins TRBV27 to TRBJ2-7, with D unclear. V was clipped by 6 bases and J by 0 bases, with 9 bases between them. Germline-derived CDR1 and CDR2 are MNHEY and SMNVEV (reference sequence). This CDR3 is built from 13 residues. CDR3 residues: CASSWAHSYEQYF. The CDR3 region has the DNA TGTGCCAGCAGCTGGGCCCACTCCTACGAGCAGTACTTC.

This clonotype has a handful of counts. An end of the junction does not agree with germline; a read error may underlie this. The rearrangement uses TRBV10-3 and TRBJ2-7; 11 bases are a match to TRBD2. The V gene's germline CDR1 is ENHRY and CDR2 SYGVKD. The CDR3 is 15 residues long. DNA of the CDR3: TGTGCCATCAGATTTAGCGGGAGGGCCTCCAACGAGCAGTACTTC. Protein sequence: CAIRFSGRASNEQYF.

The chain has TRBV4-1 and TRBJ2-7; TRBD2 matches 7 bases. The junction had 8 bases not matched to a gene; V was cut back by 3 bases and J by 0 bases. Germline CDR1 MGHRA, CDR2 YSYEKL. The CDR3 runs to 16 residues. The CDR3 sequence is CASSQASGVSSYEQYF. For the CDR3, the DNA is TGCGCCAGCAGCCAGGCCAGCGGGGTTAGCTCCTACGAGCAGTACTTC.

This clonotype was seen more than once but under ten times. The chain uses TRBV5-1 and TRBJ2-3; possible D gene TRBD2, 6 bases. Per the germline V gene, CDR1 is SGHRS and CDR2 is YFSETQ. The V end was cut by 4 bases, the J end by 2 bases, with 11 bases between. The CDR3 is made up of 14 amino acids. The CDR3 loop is CASSPGEPTDTQYF. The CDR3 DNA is TGCGCCAGCAGCCCGGGAGAACCCACAGATACGCAGTATTTT.

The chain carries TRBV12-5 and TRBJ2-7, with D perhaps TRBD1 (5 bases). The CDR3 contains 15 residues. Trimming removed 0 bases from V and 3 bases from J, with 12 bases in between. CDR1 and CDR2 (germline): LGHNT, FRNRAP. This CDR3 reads CASGLVLTEYYEQYF. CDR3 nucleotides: TGTGCTAGTGGTTTGGTACTGACAGAATACTACGAGCAGTACTTC.

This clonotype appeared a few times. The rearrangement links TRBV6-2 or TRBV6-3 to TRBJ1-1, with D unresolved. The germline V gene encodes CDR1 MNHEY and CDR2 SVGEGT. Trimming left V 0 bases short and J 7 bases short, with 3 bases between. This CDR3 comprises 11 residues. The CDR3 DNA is TGTGCCAGCAGTTACTCGGATGAAGCTTTCTTT. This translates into CASSYSDEAFF.

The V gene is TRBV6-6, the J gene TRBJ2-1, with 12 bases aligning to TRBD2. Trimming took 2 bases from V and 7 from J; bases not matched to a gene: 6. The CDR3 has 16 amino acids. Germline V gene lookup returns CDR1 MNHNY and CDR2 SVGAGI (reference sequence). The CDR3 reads CASSYRLAGGRNEQFF. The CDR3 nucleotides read TGTGCCAGCAGTTACCGGCTAGCGGGGGGGCGGAATGAGCAGTTCTTC.

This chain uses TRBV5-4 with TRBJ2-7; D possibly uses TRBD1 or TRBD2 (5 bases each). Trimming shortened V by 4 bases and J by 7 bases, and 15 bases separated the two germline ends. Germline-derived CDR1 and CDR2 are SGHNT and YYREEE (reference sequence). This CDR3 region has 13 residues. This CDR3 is CASSRQGVREQYF. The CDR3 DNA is TGTGCCAGCAGCCGTCAGGGAGTACGGGAGCAGTACTTC.

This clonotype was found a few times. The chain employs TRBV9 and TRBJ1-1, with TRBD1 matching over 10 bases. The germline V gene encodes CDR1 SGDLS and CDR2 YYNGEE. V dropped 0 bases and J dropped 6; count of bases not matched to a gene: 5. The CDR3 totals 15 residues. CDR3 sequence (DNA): TGTGCCAGCAGCGTAGGGGGACAGGGGTTCCCTGAAGCTTTCTTT. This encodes CASSVGGQGFPEAFF.

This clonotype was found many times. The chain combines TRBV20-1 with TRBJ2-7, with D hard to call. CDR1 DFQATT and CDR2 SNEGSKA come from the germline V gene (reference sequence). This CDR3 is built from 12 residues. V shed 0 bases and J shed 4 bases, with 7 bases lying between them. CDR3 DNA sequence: TGCAGTGCTAGAGATGGACCTTACGAGCAGTACTTC. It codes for CSARDGPYEQYF.

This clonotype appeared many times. The CDR3 DNA sequence: TGCGCCAGCAGCCAAGAAGGCGCGGGAGAAGAAAGTGAGCAGTTCTTC. Translated, it gives CASSQEGAGEESEQFF. The chain employs TRBV4-3 and TRBJ2-1; 7 bases agree with TRBD2. The CDR3 sequence is 16 residues long. CDR1 is LGHNA and CDR2 is YSLEER in the germline V gene. Trimming at V came to 0 bases and at J to 9 bases, leaving 11 bases not matched to a gene.